Listed below are T cell receptor beta chains from one sample, sequenced in a study of blood T cell repertoires in COVID-19. The data were produced by immunoSEQ multiplex PCR, yet TCRdb's version contains in-frame clones alone and is incomplete. The data contain 150,000 to 200,000 clones, about four fifths of them singletons. The sequenced sample consisted of PBMCs or T cells enriched from blood (not recorded which). Every receptor here comes from a man in his forties or fifties who had recovered from COVID-19. Both conserved end residues are part of each CDR3. The D gene is left open where the match is weak. Only some rows state a clone size, as once, few, many or a class for expanded clones.

TRBV5-4,-,-,TRBJ2-3,TGTGCCAGCAGCTTAGACGGGAGCTCGACAGATACGCAGTATTTT,CASSLDGSSTDTQYF
TRBV7-9,-,few,TRBJ1-2,TGTGCCAGCAGCTTAGTCAATAGCGGCTACACCTTC,CASSLVNSGYTF
TRBV7-8,-,-,TRBJ1-2,TGTGCCAGCAGCTTAGTGGCAGGGGAAAACTATGGCTACACCTTC,CASSLVAGENYGYTF
TRBV6-1,-,-,TRBJ1-2,TGTGCCAGCAGTGAATCTTGGGCGGACAGAGGCTACACCTTC,CASSESWADRGYTF
TRBV29-1,-,-,TRBJ2-7,TGCAGCGTTGAAGAAGGGGGTACTTACGAGCAGTACTTC,CSVEEGGTYEQYF
TRBV4-2,-,-,TRBJ2-7,TGTGCCAGCAGCCAAGGGGGCAGCTCCTACGAGCAGTACTTC,CASSQGGSSYEQYF
TRBV19,TRBD1,-,TRBJ1-2,TGTGCCAGTGGAGGACAGGGCGACTATGGCTACACCTTC,CASGGQGDYGYTF
TRBV10-3,TRBD2,few,TRBJ2-1,TGTGCCATCAAAGTAGCCCCCCCACCTAGCGGGGGTTCCTACAATGAGCAGTTCTTC,CAIKVAPPPSGGSYNEQFF
TRBV28,-,-,TRBJ2-7,TGTGCCAGCAGGGTTCGTGAGGGATTCTACGAGCAGTACTTC,CASRVREGFYEQYF
TRBV4-1,TRBD1,few,TRBJ2-7,TGCGCCAGCAGCCGATCGGACAGGGCCACCTACGAGCAGTACTTC,CASSRSDRATYEQYF
TRBV7-2,TRBD2,few,TRBJ2-3,TGTGCCAGCAGCGCTAGCGGGGGGGCCGGTGCAGATACGCAGTATTTT,CASSASGGAGADTQYF
TRBV3-1/TRBV3-2,TRBD2,-,TRBJ2-1,TGTGCCAGCAGCGATACTAGCGGGGGAATCTACAATGAGCAGTTCTTC,CASSDTSGGIYNEQFF
TRBV11-3,-,-,TRBJ2-6,TGTGCCAGCAGCTTAGTTGCCCCAGGAGGGGCCAACGTCCTGACTTTC,CASSLVAPGGANVLTF
TRBV5-5,-,-,TRBJ2-5,TGTGCCAGCAGCCACCGCCAGGGGTCGGAGACCCAGTACTTC,CASSHRQGSETQYF
TRBV3-1/TRBV3-2,TRBD1,few,TRBJ1-1,TGTGCCAGCAGCCAAGTAGACAGGGTTCCGGTTGAAGCTTTCTTT,CASSQVDRVPVEAFF
TRBV19,-,-,TRBJ1-1,TGTGCCAGTAGCCTGGGGAGGTTCTCTGAAGCTTTCTTT,CASSLGRFSEAFF
TRBV18,-,-,TRBJ1-2,TGTGCCAGCTCACCGCCCGGGCAGGGTGGGTATGGCTACACCTTC,CASSPPGQGGYGYTF